Listed below are T cell receptor beta chains from one sample, sequenced in a study of radiation and T cells in renal cell carcinoma. TCRdb's table, derived via immunoSEQ multiplex PCR, lists solely in-frame clones and lacks some. Of 13,000 to 15,000 clones in the sample, around 60% were seen once. The sequencing used tumor tissue, collected from a patient whose treatment was nephrectomy without radiotherapy. These receptors originate from a man aged 45 to 65 with renal cell carcinoma. Each CDR3 is given with its conserved first and last residue. The D gene is left open where the match is weak. Not all rows give a size; the values are once, few, many and, for expanded clones, a class.

size	J	V	length	D	CDR3	DNA
once	TRBJ1-2	TRBV19	14	-	CASSIGGDTHGYTF	TGTGCCAGTAGTATAGGCGGGGACACGCATGGCTACACCTTC
once	TRBJ1-6	TRBV11-3	13	-	CASSAGPERPLHF	TGTGCCAGCAGCGCAGGTCCGGAGAGGCCCCTCCACTTT
-	TRBJ2-7	TRBV10-3	14	TRBD1	CAISERQGENEQYF	TGTGCCATCAGTGAAAGACAGGGAGAGAACGAGCAGTACTTC
-	TRBJ2-3	TRBV19	16	-	CASREQGGPSTDTQYF	TGTGCCAGTCGCGAACAGGGGGGGCCTAGCACAGATACGCAGTATTTT
-	TRBJ2-1	TRBV27	12	-	CASSTNRVASVF	TGTGCCAGCAGTACTAATAGGGTAGCTTCGGTCTTC
-	TRBJ2-7	TRBV27	11	-	CASSRKSEQYF	TGTGCCAGCAGTAGAAAGTCCGAGCAGTACTTC
-	TRBJ2-5	TRBV19	15	-	CASSPRAQGQETQYF	TGTGCCAGTAGCCCCCGGGCCCAGGGCCAAGAGACCCAGTACTTC
few	TRBJ1-1	TRBV11-3	14	-	CASSASGGNTEAFF	TGTGCCAGCAGCGCTAGCGGGGGAAACACTGAAGCTTTCTTT
-	TRBJ1-2	TRBV7-3	13	-	CASSLGFNYGYTF	TGTGCCAGCAGCTTAGGATTTAACTATGGCTACACCTTC
few	TRBJ1-1	TRBV11-1	14	-	CASSLRSLNTEAFF	TGTGCCAGCAGCTTGCGCAGCTTGAACACTGAAGCTTTCTTT
-	TRBJ1-6	TRBV6-5	14	-	CASSLVGWGSPLHF	TGTGCCAGCAGCTTAGTGGGGTGGGGTTCACCCCTCCACTTT
-	TRBJ1-2	TRBV6-6	14	TRBD1	CASSYGTGEYGYTF	TGTGCCAGCAGTTACGGGACAGGGGAATATGGCTACACCTTC
-	TRBJ2-5	TRBV5-1	16	TRBD1	CASTRDRGSSGETQYF	TGCGCCAGCACCCGGGACAGGGGGTCATCGGGGGAGACCCAGTACTTC
-	TRBJ2-1	TRBV19	13	TRBD2	CASRSGGADEQFF	TGTGCCAGTAGGAGCGGGGGGGCCGATGAGCAGTTCTTC